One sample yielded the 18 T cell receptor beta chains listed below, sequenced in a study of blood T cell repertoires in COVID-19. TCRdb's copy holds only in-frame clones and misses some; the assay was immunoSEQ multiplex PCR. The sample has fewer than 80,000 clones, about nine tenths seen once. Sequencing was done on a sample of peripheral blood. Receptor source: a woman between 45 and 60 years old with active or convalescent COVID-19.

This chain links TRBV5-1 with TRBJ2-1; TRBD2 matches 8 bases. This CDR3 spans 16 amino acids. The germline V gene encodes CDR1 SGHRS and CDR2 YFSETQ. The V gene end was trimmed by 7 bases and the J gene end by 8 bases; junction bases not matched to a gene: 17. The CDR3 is CASADDGGGRYHEQFF. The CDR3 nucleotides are TGCGCCAGCGCCGATGACGGTGGCGGGAGGTATCATGAGCAGTTCTTC.

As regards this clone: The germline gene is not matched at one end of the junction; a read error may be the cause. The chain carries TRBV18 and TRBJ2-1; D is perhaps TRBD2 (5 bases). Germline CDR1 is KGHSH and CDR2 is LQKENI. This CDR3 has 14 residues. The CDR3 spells CASSIEGGNNQQFF. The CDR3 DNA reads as TGTGCCAGCTCAATTGAAGGAGGAAACAATCAGCAGTTCTTC. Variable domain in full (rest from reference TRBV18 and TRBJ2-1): NAGVMQNPRHLVRRRGQEARLRCSPMKGHSHVYWYRQLPEEGLKFMVYLQKENIIDESGMPKERFSAEFPKEGPSILRIQQVVRGDSAAYFCASSIEGGNNQQFFGPGTRLTVL.

The chain's CDR3 is CASGLGLADTIYF. The CDR3 DNA sequence: TGTGCTAGTGGTTTGGGTCTGGCGGACACCATATATTTT. The rearrangement uses TRBV12-5 and TRBJ1-3; D gene ambiguous. With 1 base removed from V and 8 bases from J, the gap between germline ends came to 9 bases. This CDR3 has 13 residues. Germline V CDR1 and CDR2: LGHNT, FRNRAP. The full variable domain, completed using reference TRBV12-5 and TRBJ1-3, is DARVTQTPRHKVTEMGQEVTMRCQPILGHNTVFWYRQTMMQGLELLAYFRNRAPLDDSGMPKDRFSAEMPDATLATLKIQPSEPRDSAVYFCASGLGLADTIYFGEGSWLTVV.

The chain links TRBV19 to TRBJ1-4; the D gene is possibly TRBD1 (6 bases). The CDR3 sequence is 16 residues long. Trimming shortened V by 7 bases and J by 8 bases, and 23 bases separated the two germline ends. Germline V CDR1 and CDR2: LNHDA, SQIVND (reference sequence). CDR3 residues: CASTPGPHRVGEKLFF. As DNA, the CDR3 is TGTGCCAGTACCCCGGGTCCCCACAGGGTGGGGGAAAAACTGTTTTTT. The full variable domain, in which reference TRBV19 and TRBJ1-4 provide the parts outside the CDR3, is DGGITQSPKYLFRKEGQNVTLSCEQNLNHDAMYWYRQDPGQGLRLIYYSQIVNDFQKGDIAEGYSVSREKKESFPLTVTSAQKNPTAFYLCASTPGPHRVGEKLFFGSGTQLSVL.

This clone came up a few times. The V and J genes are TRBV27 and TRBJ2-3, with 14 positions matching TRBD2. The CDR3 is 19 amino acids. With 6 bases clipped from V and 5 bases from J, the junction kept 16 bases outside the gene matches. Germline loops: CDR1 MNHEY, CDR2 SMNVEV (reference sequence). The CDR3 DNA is TGTGCCAGCAGCCTTATCGGAGGGACTAGCGGGAGTTCAGTAGATACGCAGTATTTT. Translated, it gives CASSLIGGTSGSSVDTQYF.

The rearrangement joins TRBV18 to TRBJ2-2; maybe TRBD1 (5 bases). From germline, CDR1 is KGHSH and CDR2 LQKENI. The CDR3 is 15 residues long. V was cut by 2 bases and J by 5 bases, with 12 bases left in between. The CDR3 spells CASSPMKTVTGELFF. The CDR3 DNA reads TGTGCCAGCTCACCAATGAAGACAGTGACCGGGGAGCTGTTTTTT.

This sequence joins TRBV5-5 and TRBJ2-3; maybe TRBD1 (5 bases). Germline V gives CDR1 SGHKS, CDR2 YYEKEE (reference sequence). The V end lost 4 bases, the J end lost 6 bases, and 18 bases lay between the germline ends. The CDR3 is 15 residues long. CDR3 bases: TGTGCCAGCAGCCTCTCAACATCAGGGTTTGATACGCAGTATTTT. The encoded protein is CASSLSTSGFDTQYF. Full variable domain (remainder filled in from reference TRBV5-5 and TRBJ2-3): DAGVTQSPTHLIKTRGQQVTLRCSPISGHKSVSWYQQVLGQGPQFIFQYYEKEERGRGNFPDRFSARQFPNYSSELNVNALLLGDSALYLCASSLSTSGFDTQYFGPGTRLTVL.

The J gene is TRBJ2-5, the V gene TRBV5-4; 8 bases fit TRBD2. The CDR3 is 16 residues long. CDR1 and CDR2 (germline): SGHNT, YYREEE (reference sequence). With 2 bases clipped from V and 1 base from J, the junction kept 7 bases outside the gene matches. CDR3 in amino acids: CASSLSTSGVQETQYF. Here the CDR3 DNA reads TGTGCCAGCAGCTTAAGTACTAGCGGAGTCCAAGAGACCCAGTACTTC.

CDR3 amino acids: CASSLEARGGASTDTQYF. CDR3 coding DNA: TGTGCCAGCAGCTTAGAGGCCCGGGGGGGTGCTAGCACAGATACGCAGTATTTT. The chain is built from TRBV7-8 and TRBJ2-3; 8 nucleotides align to TRBD2. Trimming removed 1 base from V and 0 bases from J; junction bases left unmatched: 9. The CDR3 consists of 18 residues. The germline gives CDR1 SGHVS, CDR2 FQNEAQ.

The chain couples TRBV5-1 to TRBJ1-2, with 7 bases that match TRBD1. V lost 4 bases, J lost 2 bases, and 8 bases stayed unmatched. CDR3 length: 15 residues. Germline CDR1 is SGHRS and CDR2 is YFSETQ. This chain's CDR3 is CASSPATGTNYGYTF. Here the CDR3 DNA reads TGCGCCAGCAGCCCCGCGACAGGGACGAACTATGGCTACACCTTC.

The CDR3 spells CASKQREGQLTDTQYF. Here the CDR3 DNA reads TGCGCCAGCAAGCAGCGGGAGGGCCAGTTGACAGATACGCAGTATTTT. This chain joins TRBV5-1 and TRBJ2-3; TRBD2 aligns across 10 bases. Germline CDR1 is SGHRS and CDR2 is YFSETQ. With V trimmed by 6 bases and J by 3 bases, 10 bases remained unmatched. This CDR3 comprises 16 residues.

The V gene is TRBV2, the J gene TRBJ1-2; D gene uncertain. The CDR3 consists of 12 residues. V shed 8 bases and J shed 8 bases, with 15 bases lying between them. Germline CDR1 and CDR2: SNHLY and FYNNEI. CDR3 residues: CASVNWALGYTF. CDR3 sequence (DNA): TGTGCCAGCGTTAACTGGGCACTCGGCTACACCTTC.

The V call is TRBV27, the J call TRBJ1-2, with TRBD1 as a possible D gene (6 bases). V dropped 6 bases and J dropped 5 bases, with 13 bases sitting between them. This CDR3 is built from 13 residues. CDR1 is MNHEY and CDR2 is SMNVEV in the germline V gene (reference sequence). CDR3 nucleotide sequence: TGTGCCAGCAGCCAAGAACAGGGATATGGCTACACCTTC. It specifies CASSQEQGYGYTF.

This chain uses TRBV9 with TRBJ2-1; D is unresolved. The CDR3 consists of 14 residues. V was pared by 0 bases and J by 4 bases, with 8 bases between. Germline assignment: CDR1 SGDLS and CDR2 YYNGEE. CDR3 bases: TGTGCCAGCAGCGTAGCTTCAGAATACAATGAGCAGTTCTTC. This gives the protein CASSVASEYNEQFF. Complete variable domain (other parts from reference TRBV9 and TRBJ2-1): DSGVTQTPKHLITATGQRVTLRCSPRSGDLSVYWYQQSLDQGLQFLIQYYNGEERAKGNILERFSAQQFPDLHSELNLSSLELGDSALYFCASSVASEYNEQFFGPGTRLTVL.

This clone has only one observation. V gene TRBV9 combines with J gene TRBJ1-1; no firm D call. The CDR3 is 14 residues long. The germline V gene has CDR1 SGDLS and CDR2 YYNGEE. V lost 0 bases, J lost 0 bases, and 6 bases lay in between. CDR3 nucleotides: TGTGCCAGCAGCGTAGGCGGCATGAACACTGAAGCTTTCTTT. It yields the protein CASSVGGMNTEAFF.

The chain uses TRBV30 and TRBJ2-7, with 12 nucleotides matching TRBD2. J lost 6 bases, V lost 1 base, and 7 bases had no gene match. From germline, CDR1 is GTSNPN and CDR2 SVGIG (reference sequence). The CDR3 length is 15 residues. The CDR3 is CAWSGLAGAEGEQYF. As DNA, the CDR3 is TGTGCCTGGAGTGGACTAGCGGGAGCTGAAGGCGAGCAGTACTTC.

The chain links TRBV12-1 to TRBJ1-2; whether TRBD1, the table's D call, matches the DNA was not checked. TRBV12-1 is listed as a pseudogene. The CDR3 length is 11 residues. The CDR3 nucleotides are TGTGCCAGCAGCCCACAGGGAGTCGACACCTTC. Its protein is CASSPQGVDTF.

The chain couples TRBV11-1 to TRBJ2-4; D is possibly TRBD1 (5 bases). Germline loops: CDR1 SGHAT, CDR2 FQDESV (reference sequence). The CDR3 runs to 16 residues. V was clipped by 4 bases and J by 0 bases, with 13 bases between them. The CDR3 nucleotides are TGTGCCAGCAGCTCGGACACCTCTCTAGCCAAAAACATTCAGTACTTC. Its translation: CASSSDTSLAKNIQYF.